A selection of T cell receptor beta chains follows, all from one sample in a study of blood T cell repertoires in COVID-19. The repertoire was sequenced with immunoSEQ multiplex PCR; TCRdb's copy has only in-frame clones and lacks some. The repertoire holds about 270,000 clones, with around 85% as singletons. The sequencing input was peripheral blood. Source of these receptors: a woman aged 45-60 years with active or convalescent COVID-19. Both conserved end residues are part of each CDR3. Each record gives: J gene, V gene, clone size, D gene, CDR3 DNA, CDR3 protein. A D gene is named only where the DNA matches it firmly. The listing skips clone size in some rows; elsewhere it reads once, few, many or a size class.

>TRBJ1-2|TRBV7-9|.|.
TGTGCCAGCAGCCCGATGGAGGGCTATGGCTACACCTTC
CASSPMEGYGYTF
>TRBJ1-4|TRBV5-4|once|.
TGTGCCAGCAGCCGTGGCGGGGGGCGAGTTGAAAAACTGTTTTTT
CASSRGGGRVEKLFF
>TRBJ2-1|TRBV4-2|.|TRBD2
TGTGCCAGCAGCCAAGGGCGGGAGGGCCTTTTCAGCTCCTACAATGAGCAGTTCTTC
CASSQGREGLFSSYNEQFF
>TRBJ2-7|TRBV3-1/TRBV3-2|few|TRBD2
TGTGCCAGCAGCCCTTCCGGGACTAGCGGATACGAGCAGTACTTC
CASSPSGTSGYEQYF
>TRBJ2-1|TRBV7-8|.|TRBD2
TGTGCCAGCAGCTGGACTAGCGGGGTTGTCTATGAGCAGTTCTTC
CASSWTSGVVYEQFF
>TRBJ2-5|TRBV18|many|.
TGTGCCAGCTCACGACTAGGGGCCCATGGAGAGACCCAGTACTTC
CASSRLGAHGETQYF
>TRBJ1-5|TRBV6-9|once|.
TGTGCCAGCAGTTCTAGCCGCTATCAGCCCCAGCATTTT
CASSSSRYQPQHF
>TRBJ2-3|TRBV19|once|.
TGTGCCAGTAGTATGGTAGTGACTAGCACAGATACGCAGTATTTT
CASSMVVTSTDTQYF
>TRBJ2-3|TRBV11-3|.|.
TGTGCCAGCAGCTCTAGCCCAACCGGGGGTCGGACAGATACGCAGTATTTT
CASSSSPTGGRTDTQYF
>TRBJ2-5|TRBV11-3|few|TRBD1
TGTGCCAGCAGCCAAGGACAGGGGCAAGAGACCCAGTACTTC
CASSQGQGQETQYF
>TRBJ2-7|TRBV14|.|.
TGTGCCAGCAGCCCGCATTCCCTGCGTACCTACGAGCAGTACTTC
CASSPHSLRTYEQYF
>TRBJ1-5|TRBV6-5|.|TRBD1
TGTGCCAGCAGTAGGGACAGGGTCCTCCAGCCCCAGCATTTT
CASSRDRVLQPQHF
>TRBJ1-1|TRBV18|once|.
TGTGCCAGCTCACAAAGGGGCGGGAACACTGAAGCTTTCTTT
CASSQRGGNTEAFF